This T cell receptor (beta chain) was profiled in a study of blood T cell repertoires in COVID-19. About the research overall: The United States, Italy and Spain supplied acute and convalescent COVID-19 samples.

Original processing notes: From reference gene primer amplification, estimates of nucleated cell counts were derived. Sequenced by immunoSEQ multiplex PCR; TCRdb stores in-frame clones only, minus some. V, J and clone size reflect that table, while D and trimming were determined from the DNA. Among a few hundred thousand clones, more than 65% were seen once, and the ten largest hold about 2.3%. V shed 5 bases and J shed 7 bases, with 15 bases lying between them. This CDR3 spans 14 amino acids. Germline V lookup: CDR1 SGHTA, CDR2 FQGNSA. The V gene is TRBV7-2, the J gene TRBJ2-1, with D tentatively TRBD2 (7 bases). This TCR was recovered from a woman aged 55-69 years with acute or convalescent COVID-19. The sample taken for sequencing was peripheral blood. The CDR3 DNA sequence: TGTGCCAGCAGCCGTGGGGGGGCGGGGAATGAGCAGTTCTTC. This encodes CASSRGGAGNEQFF.